This T cell receptor beta chain stems from a study of blood T cell repertoires in COVID-19. On the study more broadly: Some COVID-19 samples were acute and others convalescent; all came from the United States, Italy and Spain.

Per the germline V gene, CDR1 is MNHEY and CDR2 is SVGAGI. The CDR3 is 15 residues long. Trimming at V came to 6 bases and at J to 6 bases, leaving 6 bases not matched to a gene. Original data processing: Cell counts per sample came from amplifying reference gene primers. Generated by immunoSEQ multiplex PCR, the TCRdb table keeps only in-frame clones and is missing some. The V and J calls and the clone size are those of that table, but D and trimming were determined from the DNA. The sample has approximately 220,000 clones; around nine tenths are singletons. The V and J genes are TRBV6-5 and TRBJ2-7; 15 nucleotides align to TRBD2. The receptor comes from a middle-aged man with acute or convalescent COVID-19. Source material: peripheral blood. This CDR3 reads CASSRGLAGGREQYF. The CDR3, as DNA: TGTGCCAGCAGCCGTGGACTAGCGGGAGGGCGCGAGCAGTACTTC.